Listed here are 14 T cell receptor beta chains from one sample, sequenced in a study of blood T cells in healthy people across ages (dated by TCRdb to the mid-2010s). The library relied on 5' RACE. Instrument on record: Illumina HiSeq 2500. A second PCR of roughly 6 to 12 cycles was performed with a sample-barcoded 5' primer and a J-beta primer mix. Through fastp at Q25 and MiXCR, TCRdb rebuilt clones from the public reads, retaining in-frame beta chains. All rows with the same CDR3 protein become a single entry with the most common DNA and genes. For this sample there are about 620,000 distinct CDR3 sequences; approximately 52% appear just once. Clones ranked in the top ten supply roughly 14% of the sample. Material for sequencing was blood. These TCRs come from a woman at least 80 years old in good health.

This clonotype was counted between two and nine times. The CDR3 nucleotides are TGTGCCAGCAAGTTTTCGACTAGCGGGGCCCCCCATGAGCAGTTCTTC. It specifies CASKFSTSGAPHEQFF. This rearrangement joins TRBV2 to TRBJ2-1, with 11 nucleotides matching TRBD2. Germline assignment: CDR1 SNHLY and CDR2 FYNNEI. V trimming: 7 bases; J trimming: 8 bases; junction bases outside the gene matches: 13. This CDR3 contains 16 residues.

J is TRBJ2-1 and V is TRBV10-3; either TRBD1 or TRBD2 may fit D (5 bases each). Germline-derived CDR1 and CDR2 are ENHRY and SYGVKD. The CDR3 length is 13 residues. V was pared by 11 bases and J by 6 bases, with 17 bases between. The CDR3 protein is CAQRGEKGNEQFF. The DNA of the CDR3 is TGTGCCCAGCGAGGGGAGAAGGGCAATGAGCAGTTCTTC.

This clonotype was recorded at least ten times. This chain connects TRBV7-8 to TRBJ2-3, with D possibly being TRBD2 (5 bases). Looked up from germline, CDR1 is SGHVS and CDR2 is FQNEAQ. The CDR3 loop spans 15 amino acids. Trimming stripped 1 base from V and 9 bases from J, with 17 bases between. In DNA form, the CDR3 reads TGTGCCAGCAGCTTAGTTGGAGGCCTTCTCGCCACGCAGTATTTT. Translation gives CASSLVGGLLATQYF.

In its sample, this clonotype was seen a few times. The CDR3 reads CASSVAAGRGTEAFF. DNA for the CDR3: TGTGCCAGCAGCGTAGCGGCCGGGAGGGGGACTGAAGCTTTCTTT. The chain recombines TRBV9 with TRBJ1-1; TRBD1 might be the D (6 bases). V lost 0 bases to trimming and J lost 5 bases, with 14 bases between them. The CDR3 runs 15 residues. Per germline, CDR1 SGDLS and CDR2 YYNGEE.

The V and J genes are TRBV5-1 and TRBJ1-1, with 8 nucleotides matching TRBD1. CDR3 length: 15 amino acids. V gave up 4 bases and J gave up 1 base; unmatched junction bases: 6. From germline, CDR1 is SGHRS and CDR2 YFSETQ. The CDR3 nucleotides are TGCGCCAGCAGCATCCAGGGGGCGGCGAACACTGAAGCTTTCTTT. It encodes CASSIQGAANTEAFF. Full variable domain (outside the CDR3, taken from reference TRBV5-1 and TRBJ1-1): KAGVTQTPRYLIKTRGQQVTLSCSPISGHRSVSWYQQTPGQGLQFLFEYFSETQRNKGNFPGRFSGRQFSNSRSEMNVSTLELGDSALYLCASSIQGAANTEAFFGQGTRLTVV.

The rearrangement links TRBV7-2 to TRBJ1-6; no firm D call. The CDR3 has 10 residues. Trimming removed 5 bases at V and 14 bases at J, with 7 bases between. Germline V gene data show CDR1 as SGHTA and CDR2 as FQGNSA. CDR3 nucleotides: TGTGCCAGCAGCCTCCGGACCCTCCACTTT. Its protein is CASSLRTLHF.

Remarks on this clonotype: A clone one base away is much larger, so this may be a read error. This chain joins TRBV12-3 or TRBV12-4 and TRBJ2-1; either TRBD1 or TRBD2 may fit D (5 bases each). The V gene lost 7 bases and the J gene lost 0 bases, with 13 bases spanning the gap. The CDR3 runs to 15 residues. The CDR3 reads CASTLWGSSYNEQFF. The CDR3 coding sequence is TGTGCCAGCACCCTCTGGGGGAGCTCCTACAATGAGCAGTTCTTC.

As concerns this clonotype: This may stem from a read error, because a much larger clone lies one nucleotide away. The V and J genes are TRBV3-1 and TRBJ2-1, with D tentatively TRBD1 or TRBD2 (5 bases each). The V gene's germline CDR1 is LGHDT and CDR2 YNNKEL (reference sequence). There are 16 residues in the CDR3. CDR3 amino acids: CAGSQSDPGPFNEQFF. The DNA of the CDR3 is TGTGCCGGCAGCCAAAGCGACCCGGGACCTTTCAATGAGCAGTTCTTC.

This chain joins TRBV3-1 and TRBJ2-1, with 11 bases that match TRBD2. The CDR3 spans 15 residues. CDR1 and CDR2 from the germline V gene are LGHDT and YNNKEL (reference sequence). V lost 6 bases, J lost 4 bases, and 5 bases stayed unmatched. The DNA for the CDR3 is TGTGCCAGCAGGCAGGGACTAGCGGAGTACAATGAGCAGTTCTTC. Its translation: CASRQGLAEYNEQFF.

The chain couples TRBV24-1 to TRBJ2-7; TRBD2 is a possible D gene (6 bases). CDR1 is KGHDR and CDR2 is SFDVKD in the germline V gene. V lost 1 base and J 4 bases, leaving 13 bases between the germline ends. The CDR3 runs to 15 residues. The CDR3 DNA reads TGTGCCACCAGTGATTTACGGACTAATCAGTACGAGCAGTACTTC. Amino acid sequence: CATSDLRTNQYEQYF.

The CDR3 sequence: CASSGDAQHF. CDR3 bases: TGTGCCAGCAGTGGGGACGCTCAGCATTTT. The V call is TRBV12-3 or TRBV12-4, the J call TRBJ1-5, with D possibly matching TRBD1 (5 bases). CDR3 length: 10 residues. Trimming took 5 bases from V and 13 from J, leaving 9 bases between them.

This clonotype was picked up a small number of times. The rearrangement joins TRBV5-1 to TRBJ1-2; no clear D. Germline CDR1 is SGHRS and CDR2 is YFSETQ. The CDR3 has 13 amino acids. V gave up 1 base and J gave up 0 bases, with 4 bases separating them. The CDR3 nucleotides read TGCGCCAGCAGCTTGCAAACTAACTATGGCTACACCTTC. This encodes CASSLQTNYGYTF.

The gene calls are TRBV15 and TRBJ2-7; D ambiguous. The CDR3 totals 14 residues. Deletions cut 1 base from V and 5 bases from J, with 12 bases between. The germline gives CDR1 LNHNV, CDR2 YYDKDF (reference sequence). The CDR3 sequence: CATSRVPSLDEQYF. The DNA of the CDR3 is TGTGCCACCAGCAGAGTCCCCAGTCTTGACGAGCAGTACTTC.

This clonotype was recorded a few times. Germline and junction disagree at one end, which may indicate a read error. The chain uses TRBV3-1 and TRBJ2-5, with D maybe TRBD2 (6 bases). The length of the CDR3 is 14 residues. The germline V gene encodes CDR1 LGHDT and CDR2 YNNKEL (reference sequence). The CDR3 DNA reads TGTGCCAGCAGCCTGGGAGGCAGAGAAGAGGCCCAGTACTTC. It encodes CASSLGGREEAQYF.